The 21 T cell receptor beta chains in this list originate from one sample, sequenced in a study of cytomegalovirus exposure and HLA in healthy donors. Vbeta (60) and Jbeta (13) primers were used in the PCR. Data came from immunoSEQ multiplex PCR; TCRdb stores just in-frame clones and leaves some out. The sample shows approximately 190,000 clones, more than 65% of them seen only once. The sequenced material came from PBMCs. Source of these receptors: a man between 45 and 60 years old in good health and CMV-seronegative.

The rearrangement uses TRBV10-1 and TRBJ2-7, with 11 positions matching TRBD1. The CDR3 loop spans 14 amino acids. V was clipped by 8 bases and J by 4 bases; unmatched bases: 7. CDR1 and CDR2 from the germline V gene are WNHNN and SYGVQD (reference sequence). CDR3 sequence (DNA): TGCGCCAGCCTTGAGGGGACAGGGGGGTACGAGCAGTACTTC. Amino acid sequence: CASLEGTGGYEQYF.

The V and J genes are TRBV27 and TRBJ2-1; TRBD2 matches at 10 bases. Germline CDR1 reads MNHEY; CDR2 reads SMNVEV (reference sequence). V was clipped by 7 bases and J by 7 bases; unmatched bases: 4. The CDR3 has 13 residues. The CDR3 DNA is TGTGCCAGCAAGACTAGCGGGCCGAATGAGCAGTTCTTC. It encodes CASKTSGPNEQFF.

CDR3 sequence: CASSQDWRSEAFF. CDR3 sequence (DNA): TGCGCCAGCAGCCAAGATTGGAGGTCTGAAGCTTTCTTT. The rearrangement uses TRBV4-1 and TRBJ1-1; no definite D call. This CDR3 has 13 amino acids. V was clipped by 0 bases and J by 6 bases, with 8 bases between them. Germline V lookup: CDR1 MGHRA, CDR2 YSYEKL.

This clone appeared once. The chain couples TRBV7-6 to TRBJ2-3; TRBD2 matches at 16 bases. V lost 0 bases to trimming and J lost 4 bases; unmatched junction nucleotides: 1. The CDR3 is 17 amino acids. Germline CDR1 is SGHVS and CDR2 is FNYEAQ. CDR3 DNA sequence: TGTGCCAGCAGCTTAGCGGGGACTAGCGGGGGGGCAGATACGCAGTATTTT. Amino acids: CASSLAGTSGGADTQYF.

The gene calls are TRBV5-4 and TRBJ1-1, with 9 bases identical to TRBD1. The CDR3 has 14 amino acids. Germline values: CDR1 SGHNT, CDR2 YYREEE (reference sequence). V shed 4 bases, J shed 4 bases, and the junction held 5 bases outside the gene matches. CDR3 in DNA: TGTGCCAGCAGCACCGGGACAGGGATCACTGAAGCTTTCTTT. Translated: CASSTGTGITEAFF.

This clone was counted only a few times. The V call is TRBV9, the J call TRBJ2-7; D perhaps matches TRBD2 (7 bases). The CDR3 extends over 13 amino acids. Germline-derived CDR1 and CDR2 are SGDLS and YYNGEE. V was cut by 0 bases and J by 6 bases, with 10 bases left in between. DNA of the CDR3: TGTGCCAGCAGCGTAGTAGGGGGGGGCGAGCAGTACTTC. This translates into CASSVVGGGEQYF.

V gene TRBV19 combines with J gene TRBJ2-5, with 9 bases lining up with TRBD1. The CDR3 runs 14 residues. J was trimmed by 5 bases and V by 4 bases; bases with no gene match: 5. Germline V gives CDR1 LNHDA, CDR2 SQIVND (reference sequence). Written as DNA, the CDR3 is TGTGCCAGTAGTACCGGGACAGGGCGGGAGACCCAGTACTTC. Its translation is CASSTGTGRETQYF.

In DNA, the CDR3 is TGTGCCAGCAGCCGGGACAGGGTTCAAGAGACCCAGTACTTC. Translated: CASSRDRVQETQYF. V usage is TRBV6-1 and J usage is TRBJ2-5, with 9 bases identical to TRBD1. The CDR3 runs 14 residues. V was pared by 6 bases and J by 2 bases, with 4 bases of the junction left unmatched. Germline CDR1 is MNHNS and CDR2 is SASEGT.

This chain links TRBV18 with TRBJ1-5, with 7 bases matching TRBD1. The length of the CDR3 is 13 residues. CDR1 is KGHSH, CDR2 LQKENI, per germline. After removal of 6 bases from V and 5 bases from J, the junction contained 4 bases not matched to a gene. CDR3 coding DNA: TGTGCCAGCTCGGGGGACAGTGATCAGCCCCAGCATTTT. It is translated as CASSGDSDQPQHF.

The gene calls are TRBV7-3 and TRBJ2-3, with D perhaps matching TRBD2 (6 bases). V lost 5 bases, J lost 4 bases, and 16 bases lay in between. The CDR3 length is 15 residues. Per the germline V gene, CDR1 is SGHTA and CDR2 is FQGTGA. As DNA, the CDR3 is TGTGCCAGCAGCCCGTCCTCCGGGAGCGCAGATACGCAGTATTTT. This sequence encodes CASSPSSGSADTQYF.

The rearrangement uses TRBV2 and TRBJ1-1; D is possibly TRBD1 (6 bases). The CDR3 covers 12 residues. CDR1 and CDR2 from the germline V gene are SNHLY and FYNNEI. The germline V and J ends were trimmed by 8 bases and 2 bases, with 9 bases remaining between them. This CDR3 is CASDRLNTEAFF. The CDR3 region has the DNA TGTGCCAGCGACAGGTTAAACACTGAAGCTTTCTTT.

V gene TRBV27 combines with J gene TRBJ2-1, with 7 bases aligning to TRBD1. The ends lost 1 base at V and 3 bases at J; junction bases unmatched: 3. The CDR3 spans 15 residues. The germline CDR1 and CDR2 sequences are MNHEY and SMNVEV (reference sequence). The CDR3: CASSLFPGGYNEQFF. The DNA for the CDR3 is TGTGCCAGCAGTTTATTCCCAGGGGGCTACAATGAGCAGTTCTTC.

The V gene is TRBV6-6, the J gene TRBJ1-1; unclear D gene. V was shortened by 6 bases and J by 1 base, with 9 bases between the two germline ends. The CDR3 is 13 amino acids. Germline assignment: CDR1 MNHNY and CDR2 SVGAGI (reference sequence). CDR3 sequence: CASRDSWNTEAFF. In DNA form, the CDR3 reads TGTGCCAGCAGGGACTCGTGGAACACTGAAGCTTTCTTT.

J is TRBJ2-1 and V is TRBV2; perhaps TRBD1 as D (5 bases). Looked up from germline, CDR1 is SNHLY and CDR2 is FYNNEI. The CDR3 is 15 amino acids. Trimming removed 5 bases from V and 5 bases from J, with 16 bases in between. The CDR3 loop is CASSMGRGWHNEQFF. DNA for the CDR3: TGTGCCAGCAGTATGGGTAGGGGTTGGCACAATGAGCAGTTCTTC.

The chain is built from TRBV25-1 and TRBJ1-2; D may be TRBD1 (5 bases). V was shortened by 3 bases and J by 3 bases, with 14 bases between the two germline ends. Germline CDR1 and CDR2: MGHDK and SYGVNS. The CDR3 has 15 residues. CDR3: CASSEATGDYYGYTF. The CDR3 region has the DNA TGTGCCAGCAGTGAGGCCACAGGAGACTACTATGGCTACACCTTC.

V gene TRBV6-6 combines with J gene TRBJ1-4; 10 nucleotides line up with TRBD1. Trimming removed 6 bases from V and 8 bases from J; junction bases left unmatched: 6. The CDR3 is 14 amino acids. Germline CDR1 MNHNY, CDR2 SVGAGI (reference sequence). The CDR3 reads CASSRTGGREKLFF. The CDR3 nucleotides read TGTGCCAGCAGCCGGACAGGGGGTCGGGAAAAACTGTTTTTT.

In this sample, this clone turned up a few times. The genes are TRBV10-3 and TRBJ1-2; maybe TRBD1 (5 bases). V was trimmed by 8 bases and J by 6 bases, leaving 16 bases between them. The CDR3 runs to 13 residues. Per the germline V gene, CDR1 is ENHRY and CDR2 is SYGVKD. The CDR3 protein is CAIWAGRLDGYTF. The CDR3 DNA follows: TGTGCCATCTGGGCAGGGCGGTTGGATGGCTACACCTTC.

This chain connects TRBV6-5 to TRBJ1-2; D unclear. Germline CDR1 MNHEY, CDR2 SVGAGI. With 6 bases removed from V and 4 bases from J, the gap between germline ends came to 9 bases. This CDR3 has 12 residues. The CDR3 coding sequence is TGTGCCAGCAGAGAGACACTCTATGGCTACACCTTC. Encoded protein: CASRETLYGYTF.

This rearrangement joins TRBV18 to TRBJ2-4; 8 nucleotides agree with TRBD1. This CDR3 spans 15 amino acids. Germline V gene data show CDR1 as KGHSH and CDR2 as LQKENI. With 2 bases clipped from V and 2 bases from J, the junction kept 2 bases outside the gene matches. This CDR3 reads CASSPDRGTKNIQYF. The DNA of the CDR3 is TGTGCCAGCTCACCAGACAGGGGTACCAAAAACATTCAGTACTTC.

This clone has only one observation. The rearrangement joins TRBV7-2 to TRBJ2-7, with TRBD2 matching 9 bases. This CDR3 contains 15 residues. Trimming took 4 bases from V and 4 from J; bases not matched to a gene: 8. Germline-derived CDR1 and CDR2 are SGHTA and FQGNSA. The CDR3 spells CASSSVAGDKYEQYF. The CDR3 nucleotides are TGTGCCAGCAGCTCTGTAGCGGGGGACAAGTACGAGCAGTACTTC.

This clone was counted a few times. This chain connects TRBV7-3 to TRBJ1-2; 7 bases are shared with TRBD1. The length of the CDR3 is 17 residues. The germline V gene encodes CDR1 SGHTA and CDR2 FQGTGA. V lost 5 bases and J lost 6; bases outside the gene matches: 18. The CDR3 bases are TGTGCCAGCAGCCCAGACCAGCGGACAGGTACGAGCCATGGCTACACCTTC. Residues: CASSPDQRTGTSHGYTF. Looking up the rest from reference TRBV7-3 and TRBJ1-2 gives the full variable domain: GAGVSQTPSNKVTEKGKYVELRCDPISGHTALYWYRQSLGQGPEFLIYFQGTGAADDSGLPNDRFFAVRPEGSVSTLKIQRTERGDSAVYLCASSPDQRTGTSHGYTFGSGTRLTVV.